Sequencing of this T cell receptor (beta chain) was carried out in a study of cytomegalovirus exposure and HLA in healthy donors. Study-level results: More clonal expansion characterized HLA-associated TCR beta chains than equally common others in a later analysis. An analysis done earlier found most TCR beta V segments productive about 87% or about 30% of the time. Later on, an analysis showed TCR association rates differing by HLA locus, with DRB1 the most and HLA-C the fewest. High specificity and sensitivity for cytomegalovirus status were reported for the classifier.

The CDR3 totals 16 residues. Unmatched junction bases numbered 7, after V lost 2 bases and J lost 1 base. CDR1 is LNHDA and CDR2 is SQIVND in the germline V gene (reference sequence). Details on this clone: Its antigen remains unknown.

Researchers ran the PCR with 60 Vbeta and 13 Jbeta primers. Here immunoSEQ multiplex PCR was the method, and the copy in TCRdb shows in-frame clones only, minus some. Among 100,000 or so clones listed, roughly 70% were seen once. The clonotype was recovered from a middle-aged man in good health and CMV-seropositive. This rearrangement joins TRBV19 to TRBJ1-1, with 7 bases that match TRBD1. Sequencing was performed on PBMCs. The CDR3 reads CASSIRQGQRNTEAFF. CDR3 bases: TGTGCCAGTAGTATACGTCAGGGACAGAGGAACACTGAAGCTTTCTTT.